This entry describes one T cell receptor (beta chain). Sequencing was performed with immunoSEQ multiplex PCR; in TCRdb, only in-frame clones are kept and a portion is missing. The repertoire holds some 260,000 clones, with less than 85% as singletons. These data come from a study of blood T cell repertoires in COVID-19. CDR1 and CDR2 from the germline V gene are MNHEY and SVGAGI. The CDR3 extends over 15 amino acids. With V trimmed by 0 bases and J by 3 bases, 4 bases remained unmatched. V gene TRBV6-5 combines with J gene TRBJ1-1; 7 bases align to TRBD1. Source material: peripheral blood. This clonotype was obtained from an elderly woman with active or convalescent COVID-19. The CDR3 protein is CASSYSQGTYTEAFF. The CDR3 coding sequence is TGTGCCAGCAGTTACTCACAGGGGACCTACACTGAAGCTTTCTTT.